This T cell receptor (beta chain) was identified in a study of T-cell memory formation after mild COVID-19 (dated by TCRdb to the early 2020s). For the study in its entirety: TCR sequence clusters from the two donors were found to be largely donor specific. In a couple of donors, T-cell clones that expanded and contracted after mild COVID-19 were tracked by sequencing TCRalpha and TCRbeta repertoires over time. Two young, previously healthy adult volunteers, one female and one male, were included in the cohort. Summary of the overall study and its limitations: The second-wave clones that peaked on day 37 were not confirmed to be SARS-CoV-2 specific. Some responding clones were found in pre-infection memory, which suggests that pre-existing cross-reactive memory T cells took part in the SARS-CoV-2 response. From day 15 to 85, contracting clones showed balanced CD4/CD8 phenotypes, whereas a second wave of clones that expanded from day 15 to 37 leaned towards CD4+. Contracting CD4+ clones were located mainly in the CM and EM memory subsets, whereas CD8+ clones were found to be enriched in EMRA. The study included only a couple of mild cases, and larger cohorts that include severe cases with pre-infection samples were judged to be necessary.

The sequencer listed for this sample is Illumina NovaSeq 6000. TCRalpha and TCRbeta cDNA libraries were constructed by 5'RACE with constant-segment primers, with sample barcodes and unique molecular identifiers being introduced. Trizol reagent was used to extract RNA from every sample. Libraries were amplified in two PCR steps, with a second sample barcode and Illumina TruSeq adapters added in the second step. Sequencing of libraries was performed on an Illumina NovaSeq with 2 x 150 bp paired-end reads. Per the original workflow: The reads were demultiplexed and collapsed into UMI-guided consensus sequences using migec v1.2.7. Using mixcr v2.1.11, UMI consensuses were aligned to TRA and TRB V and J templates and then assembled into clonotypes. Clonotypes were classified as expanded or contracted when called significant by both edgeR and NoisET, with noise models trained on biological replicates. For edgeR calls, the cutoffs were a false discovery rate-adjusted p below 0.01 and a log2 fold-change threshold of 1. As an exploratory analysis of dynamics, max-normalized trajectories of the 1000 most abundant clonotypes were examined with PCA combined with hierarchical clustering. Separately sequenced CD4+ and CD8+ repertoires were used to assign the CD4 or CD8 phenotype of responding clones. TCRdb reworked the public reads: Q25 trimming with fastp, MiXCR clone assembly, productive beta chains retained. Merged by CDR3 protein, the rows form single entries marked with the most common genes and DNA. The V and J calls come from TCRdb's annotation, not from the publication. This sample lists roughly 450,000 distinct CDR3 sequences; roughly 20% were detected once. 9% to 15% of the sample goes to the ten largest clones.

PBMCs were isolated by Ficoll-Paque density gradient centrifugation. The sample holds a few counts of this clonotype. Which antigen it targets is not known. There are no base qualities to consult, and no much larger clone falls within one base. Source material: PBMCs or a T cell subset sorted from them (not recorded which). The TCR originated in an adult woman who had mild COVID-19 (a few samples of this study predate the infection). The sample titles of this study are shuffled in the database, so cell type and time point are left out; the donor was told from shared clones.

In nucleotides, the sequence is TGCGCCAGCAGCCCCTCGGGCCCGGGGGGCTACACCTTC. This codes for CASSPSGPGGYTF. The sequence joins TRBV4-1 to TRBJ1-2; the D gene identity is not certain. The CDR3 has 13 amino acids, counting the end cysteine and phenylalanine. Left in the record is the CDR3 DNA by itself, 39 bases read in frame from the first base. CDR1 and CDR2, per the germline V gene, are MGHRA and YSYEKL. V is pared back by 4 bases and J by 8 bases, with 14 bases lying between the germline termini.